The 22 T cell receptor beta chains in this list originate from one sample, sequenced in a study of technical replicates of blood from a few donors. Method: immunoSEQ multiplex PCR; TCRdb's copy keeps in-frame clones and lacks some. The profile shows around 80,000 clones, about 88% of them singletons. Sequencing input: T cells isolated from PBMCs. The receptors here all came from a human donor in good health.

The sample holds one count of this clone. CDR3 amino acids: CASSLFAGDLEAFF. DNA for the CDR3: TGTGCCAGCAGTTTATTCGCAGGGGATCTTGAAGCTTTCTTT. This chain connects TRBV27 to TRBJ1-1; D might be TRBD1 (6 bases). Germline V gene lookup returns CDR1 MNHEY and CDR2 SMNVEV (reference sequence). The CDR3 totals 14 residues. V was cut by 1 base and J by 7 bases, with 13 bases left in between.

The V call is TRBV7-3, the J call TRBJ2-1; D remains ambiguous. Germline CDR1 and CDR2: SGHTA and FQGTGA. V lost 2 bases, J lost 5 bases, and 7 bases lay in between. There are 13 residues in the CDR3. CDR3 sequence: CASSLENDNEQFF. CDR3 nucleotides: TGTGCCAGCAGCTTAGAGAACGACAATGAGCAGTTCTTC.

The chain has TRBV11-2 and TRBJ2-2; D possibly corresponds to TRBD1 (5 bases). CDR1 and CDR2 from the germline V gene are SGHAT and FQNNGV. The CDR3 runs 15 residues. V was clipped by 5 bases and J by 3 bases, with 13 bases between them. This CDR3 reads CASSLLGVDTGELFF. The CDR3 DNA sequence: TGTGCCAGCAGCCTATTAGGGGTCGACACCGGGGAGCTGTTTTTT.

The rearrangement links TRBV6-1 to TRBJ2-7; the D gene is possibly TRBD2 (7 bases). Trimming took 0 bases from V and 2 from J, leaving 11 bases between them. Germline V lookup: CDR1 MNHNS, CDR2 SASEGT. The CDR3 has 15 amino acids. CDR3 protein: CASSEAAGAAYEQYF. The CDR3 DNA reads as TGTGCCAGCAGTGAAGCCGCGGGGGCCGCCTACGAGCAGTACTTC.

The chain uses TRBV18 and TRBJ1-1, with a weak D call TRBD1 (6 bases). Per germline, CDR1 KGHSH and CDR2 LQKENI. The CDR3 totals 15 residues. With 6 bases removed from V and 8 bases from J, the gap between germline ends came to 22 bases. The DNA of the CDR3 is TGTGCCAGCTCGCCGAGAACAGGGACAAACGTAGAAGCTTTCTTT. It yields the protein CASSPRTGTNVEAFF.

This chain links TRBV10-3 with TRBJ2-5, with D possibly TRBD2 on 5 matching bases. This CDR3 comprises 14 residues. V was shortened by 2 bases and J by 2 bases, with 9 bases between the two germline ends. Germline loops: CDR1 ENHRY, CDR2 SYGVKD. This chain's CDR3 is CAISEREGQETQYF. The CDR3 DNA follows: TGTGCCATCAGTGAGCGGGAAGGGCAAGAGACCCAGTACTTC.

This chain links TRBV27 with TRBJ1-3; the D is unclear. V lost 1 base and J lost 5, with 12 bases in between. There are 15 residues in the CDR3. From germline, CDR1 is MNHEY and CDR2 SMNVEV (reference sequence). Written as DNA, the CDR3 is TGTGCCAGCAGTTTATACTCAGGAGGCCGAAACACCATATATTTT. Its translation is CASSLYSGGRNTIYF.

This clone was observed a few times. CDR3 DNA sequence: TGTGCCAGCAGCTTAAAACAGTCCTATGGCGGCTACACCTTC. It codes for CASSLKQSYGGYTF. The chain uses TRBV7-9 and TRBJ1-2, with no clear D. Per germline, CDR1 SEHNR and CDR2 FQNEAQ (reference sequence). The ends were cut back, 2 bases at V and 8 bases at J, with 15 bases in the middle. The CDR3 spans 14 residues. Based on the CDR3 plus reference TRBV7-9 and TRBJ1-2, the full variable domain is DTGVSQNPRHKITKRGQNVTFRCDPISEHNRLYWYRQTLGQGPEFLTYFQNEAQLEKSRLLSDRFSAERPKGSFSTLEIQRTEQGDSAMYLCASSLKQSYGGYTFGSGTRLTVV.

The chain carries TRBV20-1 and TRBJ2-3; D gene unclear. Looked up from germline, CDR1 is DFQATT and CDR2 is SNEGSKA (reference sequence). Trimming removed 6 bases from V and 5 bases from J, with 9 bases in between. CDR3 length: 11 amino acids. This CDR3 reads CSASFGDTQYF. The CDR3 DNA is TGCAGTGCCTCTTTCGGAGATACGCAGTATTTT.

The chain employs TRBV7-2 and TRBJ1-1; D is uncertain. Trimming cost V 2 bases and J 1 base, with 5 bases left between them. This CDR3 contains 13 residues. From germline, CDR1 is SGHTA and CDR2 FQGNSA. CDR3 DNA sequence: TGTGCCAGCAGCTTATTGAGGAACACTGAAGCTTTCTTT. This sequence encodes CASSLLRNTEAFF.

The chain uses TRBV6-1 and TRBJ1-5; D gene unclear. Germline lookup yields CDR1 MNHNS and CDR2 SASEGT. CDR3 length: 16 amino acids. The ends were cut back, 2 bases at V and 5 bases at J, with 16 bases in the middle. The CDR3 is CASSEFSRDIYQPQHF. The CDR3 DNA follows: TGTGCCAGCAGTGAATTTTCCCGGGATATCTATCAGCCCCAGCATTTT.

The genes are TRBV9 and TRBJ2-3; 7 positions match TRBD1. Germline-derived CDR1 and CDR2 are SGDLS and YYNGEE. This CDR3 is built from 16 residues. V gave up 3 bases and J gave up 0 bases; unmatched junction bases: 7. CDR3 protein: CASSERQGPSTDTQYF. The CDR3, as DNA: TGTGCCAGCAGCGAACGACAGGGACCTAGCACAGATACGCAGTATTTT.

The rearrangement joins TRBV27 to TRBJ1-2, with 8 bases lining up with TRBD1. V trimming: 3 bases; J trimming: 4 bases; junction bases outside the gene matches: 7. Germline-derived CDR1 and CDR2 are MNHEY and SMNVEV (reference sequence). This CDR3 spans 15 amino acids. CDR3 coding DNA: TGTGCCAGCAGTTTGACAGGGGCGAGCTCCTATGGCTACACCTTC. Its translation: CASSLTGASSYGYTF.

This chain links TRBV11-3 with TRBJ2-7, with no clear D. The V and J ends lost 7 bases and 1 base respectively, with 8 bases between them. Germline CDR1 and CDR2: SGHNT and YENEEA. This CDR3 contains 12 residues. The CDR3 reads CASTPSSYEQYF. Written as DNA, the CDR3 is TGTGCCAGCACCCCCAGTTCCTACGAGCAGTACTTC.

The chain uses TRBV19 and TRBJ2-1; TRBD2 matches at 8 bases. Per the germline V gene, CDR1 is LNHDA and CDR2 is SQIVND (reference sequence). The CDR3 is 16 amino acids. J gave up 1 base and V 5 bases, and 7 bases lay outside the gene matches. The CDR3 is CASSPLAGTSYNEQFF. In DNA, the CDR3 is TGTGCCAGTAGTCCCTTAGCGGGAACATCCTACAATGAGCAGTTCTTC.

The chain combines TRBV19 with TRBJ2-5; maybe TRBD2 (5 bases). The V gene lost 7 bases and the J gene lost 2 bases, with 11 bases spanning the gap. The CDR3 extends over 13 amino acids. CDR1 and CDR2 (germline): LNHDA, SQIVND (reference sequence). CDR3 in amino acids: CASKISGQETQYF. The CDR3 nucleotides read TGTGCCAGTAAGATCAGCGGACAAGAGACCCAGTACTTC.

The V and J genes are TRBV28 and TRBJ1-5; D is perhaps TRBD1 (5 bases). The V and J ends lost 5 bases and 2 bases respectively, with 10 bases between them. Per the germline V gene, CDR1 is MDHEN and CDR2 is SYDVKM. This CDR3 spans 14 amino acids. The CDR3 DNA is TGTGCCAGCAGTCCGACAGTGGGCAATCAGCCCCAGCATTTT. This translates into CASSPTVGNQPQHF.

The chain uses TRBV7-3 and TRBJ2-2; perhaps TRBD1 as D (5 bases). Trimming took 1 base from V and 2 from J, leaving 11 bases between them. CDR3 size: 16 residues. CDR1 and CDR2 from the germline V gene are SGHTA and FQGTGA. The CDR3 DNA reads TGTGCCAGCAGCTTAAATGGGCAGGGTAACACCGGGGAGCTGTTTTTT. Translating it yields CASSLNGQGNTGELFF.

In its sample, this clone was seen a few times. V is TRBV30 and J is TRBJ1-1, with 8 bases fitting TRBD1. V dropped 6 bases and J dropped 8; count of bases not matched to a gene: 8. The CDR3 is made up of 12 amino acids. Germline V gene lookup returns CDR1 GTSNPN and CDR2 SVGIG (reference sequence). The CDR3 sequence is CACRQGIWEAFF. The CDR3 nucleotides read TGTGCCTGTAGACAGGGGATCTGGGAAGCTTTCTTT.

This clone has just one count. The chain couples TRBV28 to TRBJ2-7; 9 bases are a match to TRBD1. The junction had 7 bases not matched to a gene; V was cut back by 5 bases and J by 5 bases. The CDR3 spans 14 residues. The V gene's germline CDR1 is MDHEN and CDR2 SYDVKM. CDR3 DNA sequence: TGTGCCAGCAGTCTCCCACAGGGGGCAGACGAGCAGTACTTC. It is translated as CASSLPQGADEQYF.

This chain uses TRBV10-3 with TRBJ1-5, with D unclear. The CDR3 runs to 12 residues. CDR1 is ENHRY and CDR2 is SYGVKD in the germline V gene. The V end was cut by 5 bases, the J end by 4 bases, with 6 bases between. CDR3 amino acids: CAISTPNQPQHF. The DNA of the CDR3 is TGTGCCATCAGTACACCTAATCAGCCCCAGCATTTT.

The chain has TRBV4-3 and TRBJ2-5, with D possibly being TRBD2 (7 bases). The V end lost 0 bases, the J end lost 3 bases, and 23 bases lay between the germline ends. This CDR3 is 19 amino acids long. In germline, CDR1 is LGHNA, CDR2 YSLEER. The CDR3 DNA is TGCGCCAGCAGCCAAGAACGTTATAGGGGGAAGGCGGGAGAAGAGACCCAGTACTTC. It yields the protein CASSQERYRGKAGEETQYF.